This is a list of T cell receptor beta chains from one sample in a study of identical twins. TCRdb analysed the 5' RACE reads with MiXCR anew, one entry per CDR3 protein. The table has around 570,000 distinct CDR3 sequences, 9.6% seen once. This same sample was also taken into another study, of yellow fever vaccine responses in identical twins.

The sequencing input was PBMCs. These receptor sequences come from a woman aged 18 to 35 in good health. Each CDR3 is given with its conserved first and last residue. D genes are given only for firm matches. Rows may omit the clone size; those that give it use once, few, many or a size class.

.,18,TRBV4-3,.,CASSPAYWAGSPPETQYF
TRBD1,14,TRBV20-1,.,CSAQTIGQGDEQYF
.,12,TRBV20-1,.,CSATVPGREQYF
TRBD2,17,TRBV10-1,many,CASSGPPGLAVRETQYF
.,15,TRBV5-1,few,CASSVRLVDKETQYF
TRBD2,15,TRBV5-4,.,CASSLELAGGPEQYF
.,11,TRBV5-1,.,CASSGPGEQYF
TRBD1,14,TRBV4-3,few,CASSQDRGQVEQYF
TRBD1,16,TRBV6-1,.,CASRRGRDRYEETQYF
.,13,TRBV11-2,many,CASSLSLREKLFF
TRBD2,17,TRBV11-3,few,CASSKGAGGPNTDTQYF
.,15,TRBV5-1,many,CASSSLASSADTQYF
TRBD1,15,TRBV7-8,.,CASSWETGGSYEQYF
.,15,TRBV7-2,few,CASSSPGGVNYGYTF
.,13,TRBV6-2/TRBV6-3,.,CASSLDVNYEQYF
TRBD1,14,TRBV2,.,CASGGQGVENIQYF
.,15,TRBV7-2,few,CASSPRFPSNQPQHF
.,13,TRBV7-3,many,CASRERSSYEQYF
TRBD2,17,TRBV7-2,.,CASSFFGELAAQETQYF
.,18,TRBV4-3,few,CASSQVPQGRSNTGELFF
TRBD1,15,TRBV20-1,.,CSARDAQTGGYEQYF
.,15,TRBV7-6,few,CASSLAPSPQETQYF
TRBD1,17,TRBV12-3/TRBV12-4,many,CASSLGDRGAGANVLTF
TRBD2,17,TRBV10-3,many,CAISESRRVAGDNEQFF
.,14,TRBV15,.,CATSDSRAKNIQYF
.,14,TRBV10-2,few,CASSSSSYNSPLHF
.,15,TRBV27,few,CASKVLASTLGEQYF
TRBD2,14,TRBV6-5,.,CASSNGGAYNEQFF
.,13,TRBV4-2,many,CASSPDVGYEQYF
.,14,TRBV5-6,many,CASSLLSASETQYF
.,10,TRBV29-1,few,CSAKRETQYF
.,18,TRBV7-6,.,CASSLVSRGPGGSYEQYF
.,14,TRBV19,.,CASKRRRGPYEQYF
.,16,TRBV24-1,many,CATSDFSGSSYNEQFF
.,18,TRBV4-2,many,CASSQLSRDWTNTGELFF
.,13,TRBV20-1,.,CSTLPDSYNEQFF